This T cell receptor (beta chain) was found in a study of metastatic and nonmetastatic thyroid tumors. Study overall: Blood and tumor or nodule tissue repertoires from malignant and benign thyroid patients were compared. Study-level findings and limits: The study reportedly found significantly higher TCR beta diversity in malignant thyroid tumors than benign nodules, in blood and tumor.

The table lists this clone with many counts. Its antigen is undetermined. As handled by the study authors: CDR3 differences across clinicopathological groups were used to build a distant-metastasis classifier for papillary thyroid cancer. Using MiXCR, TCRdb reanalyzed the PCR reads. Here the V and J calls rest on TCRdb's processing, not on the authors' analysis. The data show around 35,000 clones, about 15% seen once. The CDR3 runs to 14 residues. Germline CDR1 reads LGHDT; CDR2 reads YNNKEL (reference sequence). Trimming removed 1 base from V and 4 bases from J, with 11 bases in between. All patients were untreated before thyroid surgery.

This chain connects TRBV3-1 to TRBJ2-7; D possibly corresponds to TRBD2 (6 bases). Sequencing was performed on blood. The clonotype was recovered from a male donor with papillary thyroid cancer or a benign thyroid nodule (not recorded which). Some clones in this sample may be carry-over from other donors' samples. CDR3: CASSQAGARYEQYF. The DNA of the CDR3 is TGTGCCAGCAGCCAAGCGGGAGCAAGATACGAGCAGTACTTC.